The 7 T cell receptor beta chains given below trace back to one sample, sequenced in a study of cytotoxic CD8 clonotypes in ibrutinib-treated CLL (dated by TCRdb to the early 2020s). Libraries were constructed by the immunoSEQ multiplex PCR assay. TCRdb re-hosts the immuneACCESS table, in-frame sequences only. Its copies lack some clones; in the studies checked, an unresolved V gene accounts for under half of them, and the cause for the rest is not known. The sample table records around 140,000 clones; approximately 80% of these occur just once. The ten largest clones capture 7.5% to 8% of the sample. Sequencing used PBMCs, obtained after 36 months of ibrutinib treatment. Receptor source: a human donor with chronic lymphocytic leukemia.

The chain joins TRBV6-4 to TRBJ2-3; TRBD2 matches 7 bases. The CDR3 is 16 amino acids. Germline CDR1 reads MRHNA; CDR2 reads SNTAGT. V was pared by 0 bases and J by 0 bases, with 3 bases of the junction left unmatched. The CDR3 nucleotides read TGTGCCAGCAGTGACTCGTCTAGCGGAAGCACAGATACGCAGTATTTT. Protein product: CASSDSSSGSTDTQYF.

V usage is TRBV11-3 and J usage is TRBJ2-3; TRBD2 matches 7 bases. The germline V gene has CDR1 SGHNT and CDR2 YENEEA. J was trimmed by 3 bases and V by 3 bases; bases with no gene match: 15. This CDR3 spans 18 amino acids. In DNA, the CDR3 is TGTGCCAGCAGCTTTTCTAGCGGTTCCTCTCTTTATACAGATACGCAGTATTTT. This encodes CASSFSSGSSLYTDTQYF.

The rearrangement joins TRBV4-1 to TRBJ1-2; 9 bases agree with TRBD1. The CDR3 is 15 residues long. CDR1 MGHRA and CDR2 YSYEKL come from the germline V gene. The V gene end was trimmed by 2 bases and the J gene end by 8 bases; junction bases not matched to a gene: 9. CDR3 in amino acids: CASSQPNRDRDGYTF. In DNA form, the CDR3 reads TGCGCCAGCAGCCAACCCAACCGGGACAGGGACGGCTACACCTTC.

The chain uses TRBV25-1 and TRBJ2-7; D possibly uses TRBD1 or TRBD2 (5 bases each). Germline V lookup: CDR1 MGHDK, CDR2 SYGVNS. CDR3 length: 14 amino acids. V lost 5 bases and J lost 6, with 17 bases in between. CDR3: CASSLTGTGVEQYF. CDR3 nucleotide sequence: TGTGCCAGCAGTCTGACGGGGACCGGGGTCGAGCAGTACTTC.

The genes are TRBV28 and TRBJ1-5, with D possibly matching TRBD1 (6 bases). Germline CDR1 is MDHEN and CDR2 is SYDVKM. CDR3 length: 16 residues. V was trimmed by 5 bases and J by 2 bases, leaving 16 bases between them. The DNA of the CDR3 is TGTGCCAGCAGTCCTCGAGGGGGGGGCGGCAATCAGCCCCAGCATTTT. Its translation is CASSPRGGGGNQPQHF.

The V gene is TRBV7-9, the J gene TRBJ1-4; D gene uncertain. CDR3 length equals 13 residues. Germline V CDR1 and CDR2: SEHNR, FQNEAQ (reference sequence). Trimming stripped 5 bases from V and 8 bases from J, with 12 bases between. CDR3 residues: CASSPRIGEKLFF. CDR3 sequence (DNA): TGTGCCAGCAGCCCGAGGATAGGGGAAAAACTGTTTTTT.

In this sample, this clone is medium-sized (0.01 to 0.1%). The chain has TRBV19 and TRBJ2-7; TRBD2 aligns across 7 bases. CDR1 is LNHDA, CDR2 SQIVND, per germline (reference sequence). The CDR3 sequence is 14 residues long. The junction had 4 bases not matched to a gene; V was cut back by 3 bases and J by 2 bases. The CDR3 is CASSMGGETYEQYF. In nucleotides, the CDR3 is TGTGCCAGTAGTATGGGAGGGGAAACCTACGAGCAGTACTTC.